Shown below are 6 T cell receptor beta chains from a single sample sequenced in a study of T cell clonotyping in hematopoietic cell transplantation. The protocol was immunoSEQ multiplex PCR, while the TCRdb copy is restricted to in-frame clones and leaves out a portion. The sample carries under 5,500 clones, about 90% recorded once. The sequenced sample consisted of peripheral blood mononuclear cells. These receptors came from a man aged 35 to 55 in good health. Some clones in this sample may be carry-over from other donors' samples.

The V and J genes are TRBV9 and TRBJ1-4, with D possibly being TRBD1 (6 bases). The CDR3 totals 16 residues. Looked up from germline, CDR1 is SGDLS and CDR2 is YYNGEE. Trimming took off 0 bases at V and 8 bases at J, with 17 bases between the two ends. CDR3 DNA: TGTGCCAGCAGCGTAGGATCTTCAGGGGTGGAAGAAAAACTGTTTTTT. As protein: CASSVGSSGVEEKLFF. Drawing the rest from reference TRBV9 and TRBJ1-4, the complete variable domain is DSGVTQTPKHLITATGQRVTLRCSPRSGDLSVYWYQQSLDQGLQFLIQYYNGEERAKGNILERFSAQQFPDLHSELNLSSLELGDSALYFCASSVGSSGVEEKLFFGSGTQLSVL.

The chain carries TRBV18 and TRBJ2-7; no definite D call. The germline V and J ends were trimmed by 6 bases and 6 bases, with 15 bases remaining between them. This CDR3 contains 13 residues. The germline gives CDR1 KGHSH, CDR2 LQKENI. Written as DNA, the CDR3 is TGTGCCAGCTCGTGGGAACCCTCTTCCGAGCAGTACTTC. It translates to CASSWEPSSEQYF.

The chain combines TRBV7-2 with TRBJ1-3; 10 positions agree with TRBD1. This CDR3 contains 15 residues. Per germline, CDR1 SGHTA and CDR2 FQGNSA. With 6 bases clipped from V and 4 bases from J, the junction kept 6 bases outside the gene matches. This CDR3 is CASRRTGGTGNTIYF. The CDR3 DNA follows: TGTGCCAGCAGACGGACAGGGGGTACCGGAAACACCATATATTTT.

This chain joins TRBV13 and TRBJ2-1, with 9 bases aligning to TRBD2. The germline gives CDR1 PRHDT, CDR2 FYEKMQ (reference sequence). The CDR3 consists of 15 residues. V was clipped by 2 bases and J by 9 bases; unmatched bases: 8. This CDR3 is CASSLRREGQGEQFF. The DNA for the CDR3 is TGTGCCAGCAGCTTACGGCGGGAGGGCCAAGGTGAGCAGTTCTTC.

This rearrangement joins TRBV5-1 to TRBJ2-2; D is undetermined. CDR3 length equals 14 residues. The ends were cut back, 8 bases at V and 1 base at J, with 12 bases in the middle. Germline V gives CDR1 SGHRS, CDR2 YFSETQ. CDR3 sequence: CASRESMNTGELFF. CDR3 nucleotides: TGCGCCAGTAGGGAATCTATGAACACCGGGGAGCTGTTTTTT.

The V gene is TRBV15, the J gene TRBJ2-2; D is perhaps TRBD2 (7 bases). Germline V lookup: CDR1 LNHNV, CDR2 YYDKDF (reference sequence). The V end lost 8 bases, the J end lost 1 base, and 11 bases lay between the germline ends. The CDR3 runs to 14 residues. The CDR3 DNA sequence: TGTGCCACCGGGAGGGGGGGGAACACCGGGGAGCTGTTTTTT. Residues: CATGRGGNTGELFF.